Presented here are 8 T cell receptor beta chains from one specimen sequenced in a study of long-term antiretroviral therapy in people with HIV. Survey-level resolution applied to immunoSEQ assay v3.0. Profiled with immunoSEQ multiplex PCR; TCRdb holds only in-frame clones, not every one. The sample holds under 15,000 clones; around 80% are singletons and the top ten take roughly 18%. The sample in question was unsorted PBMCs, obtained roughly 8.1 years after starting antiretroviral therapy. These receptors were taken from a man in his fifties with HIV.

V gene TRBV5-8 combines with J gene TRBJ1-1; D uncertain. This CDR3 comprises 13 residues. V shed 0 bases and J shed 2 bases, with 5 bases lying between them. Germline-derived CDR1 and CDR2 are SGHTS and YDEGEE. CDR3 coding DNA: TGTGCCAGCAGCTTGGGGGTTAACACTGAAGCTTTCTTT. Its translation: CASSLGVNTEAFF.

V is TRBV5-1 and J is TRBJ2-6, with TRBD1 as a possible D gene (5 bases). Germline V gene lookup returns CDR1 SGHRS and CDR2 YFSETQ. The CDR3 runs 17 residues. V lost 8 bases, J lost 0 bases, and 18 bases lay in between. The CDR3 is CASPSVGVPSGANVLTF. CDR3 in DNA: TGCGCCAGTCCATCAGTAGGGGTTCCCTCTGGGGCCAACGTCCTGACTTTC.

Written as DNA, the CDR3 is TGTGCCAGCAAGACCTCCACTGAAGCTTTCTTT. Its translation is CASKTSTEAFF. The chain employs TRBV6-1 and TRBJ1-1; no clear D. The germline gives CDR1 MNHNS, CDR2 SASEGT. The CDR3 extends over 11 amino acids. The V and J ends lost 7 bases and 4 bases respectively, with 7 bases between them.

The J gene is TRBJ1-1, the V gene TRBV7-9; D is undetermined. The CDR3 has 14 amino acids. V was clipped by 2 bases and J by 0 bases, with 7 bases between them. Germline V CDR1 and CDR2: SEHNR, FQNEAQ (reference sequence). The CDR3, as DNA: TGTGCCAGCAGCTTATTGTCGGTGAACACTGAAGCTTTCTTT. This encodes CASSLLSVNTEAFF. The full variable domain, with the rest looked up from reference TRBV7-9 and TRBJ1-1, is DTGVSQNPRHKITKRGQNVTFRCDPISEHNRLYWYRQTLGQGPEFLTYFQNEAQLEKSRLLSDRFSAERPKGSFSTLEIQRTEQGDSAMYLCASSLLSVNTEAFFGQGTRLTVV.

The chain is built from TRBV2 and TRBJ2-1; D is possibly TRBD2 (5 bases). Trimming shortened V by 5 bases and J by 7 bases, and 12 bases separated the two germline ends. The CDR3 contains 13 residues. Germline CDR1 SNHLY, CDR2 FYNNEI. The CDR3 nucleotides are TGTGCCAGCAGTTCTGGACTGTGGAATGAGCAGTTCTTC. This sequence encodes CASSSGLWNEQFF.

This clone was counted between two and nine times. The rearrangement uses TRBV4-1 and TRBJ2-7; 8 nucleotides match TRBD1. Losses at the gene ends were 1 base for V and 5 bases for J; bases not matched to a gene: 4. Germline V gene lookup returns CDR1 MGHRA and CDR2 YSYEKL. This CDR3 is built from 14 residues. The CDR3 spells CASSQGQGMDEQYF. The CDR3 region has the DNA TGCGCCAGCAGCCAAGGACAGGGGATGGACGAGCAGTACTTC.

This clone was counted a single time. The CDR3 nucleotides are TGTGCCAGCAGAGTAGGCACTGAAGCTTTCTTT. Translated, it gives CASRVGTEAFF. The chain combines TRBV2 with TRBJ1-1; no reliable D call. Trimming stripped 6 bases from V and 4 bases from J, with 6 bases between. Germline V CDR1 and CDR2: SNHLY, FYNNEI. This CDR3 is 11 amino acids long.

The chain couples TRBV4-1 to TRBJ2-7; D uncertain. Trimming shortened V by 0 bases and J by 1 base, and 19 bases separated the two germline ends. Germline V lookup: CDR1 MGHRA, CDR2 YSYEKL. This CDR3 is built from 18 residues. The CDR3 reads CASSQDRNFDLLSYEQYF. The CDR3 DNA sequence: TGCGCCAGCAGCCAAGACAGAAATTTTGACCTCCTATCCTACGAGCAGTACTTC.